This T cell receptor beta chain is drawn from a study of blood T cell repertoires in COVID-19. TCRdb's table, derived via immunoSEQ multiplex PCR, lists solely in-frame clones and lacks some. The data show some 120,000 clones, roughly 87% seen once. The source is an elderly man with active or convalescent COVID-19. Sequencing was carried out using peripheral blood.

CDR3 protein: CASSLGDRAQNIQYF. The CDR3 DNA follows: TGCGCCAGCAGCTTGGGAGACAGGGCCCAGAACATTCAGTACTTC. V and J are TRBV5-1 and TRBJ2-4; TRBD1 aligns across 7 bases. This CDR3 is built from 15 residues. Per germline, CDR1 SGHRS and CDR2 YFSETQ. V was pared by 0 bases and J by 7 bases, with 7 bases of the junction left unmatched.